One sample yielded the 25 T cell receptor beta chains listed below, sequenced in a study of blood T cell repertoires in COVID-19. Libraries were prepared by immunoSEQ multiplex PCR; TCRdb keeps only in-frame clonotypes and omits some of them. The table records approximately 99,000 clones, over 80% of them present only once. Sequencing was carried out using peripheral blood. The receptors here all came from a man between 65 and 80 years old with active or convalescent COVID-19.

The V and J genes are TRBV3-1 (or the pseudogene TRBV3-2) and TRBJ1-1; D unclear. From germline, CDR1 is LGHDT and CDR2 YNNKEL (reference sequence). This CDR3 region has 12 residues. V was shortened by 4 bases and J by 7 bases, with 10 bases between the two germline ends. CDR3 nucleotide sequence: TGTGCCAGCAGCCGCACACCGTATGAAGCTTTCTTT. It yields the protein CASSRTPYEAFF.

This clone was recorded only once. The CDR3 loop reads CASTGQGAGQPQHF. CDR3 nucleotide sequence: TGTGCCAGCACAGGACAGGGGGCTGGACAGCCCCAGCATTTT. This chain connects TRBV19 to TRBJ1-5; 11 bases match TRBD1. There are 14 residues in the CDR3. V lost 9 bases, J lost 7 bases, and 8 bases stayed unmatched. In germline, CDR1 is LNHDA, CDR2 SQIVND (reference sequence).

The DNA for the CDR3 is TGTGCCAGCAGAGAGACAGGGGGGAGCAATCAGCCCCAGCATTTT. Translation gives CASRETGGSNQPQHF. V usage is TRBV2 and J usage is TRBJ1-5; 9 bases map to TRBD1. The CDR3 covers 15 residues. With 6 bases clipped from V and 1 base from J, the junction kept 4 bases outside the gene matches. Germline V gene sequence: CDR1 SNHLY, CDR2 FYNNEI.

The chain combines TRBV30 with TRBJ2-3; 12 bases fit TRBD2. There are 15 residues in the CDR3. J was trimmed by 2 bases and V by 5 bases; bases with no gene match: 5. From germline, CDR1 is GTSNPN and CDR2 SVGIG (reference sequence). Written as DNA, the CDR3 is TGTGCCTGGGGAACTAGCGGGGGGAACACAGATACGCAGTATTTT. Its protein is CAWGTSGGNTDTQYF.

V usage is TRBV5-8 and J usage is TRBJ1-1; possible D gene TRBD1, 5 bases. This CDR3 is 15 amino acids long. The V gene's germline CDR1 is SGHTS and CDR2 YDEGEE. V shed 0 bases and J shed 5 bases, with 14 bases lying between them. This CDR3 reads CASSLAGGTRTEAFF. CDR3 bases: TGTGCCAGCAGCTTGGCCGGGGGGACGCGGACTGAAGCTTTCTTT.

The gene calls are TRBV5-1 and TRBJ1-1, with a tentative D call TRBD1 (5 bases). Germline assignment: CDR1 SGHRS and CDR2 YFSETQ. Trimming took 2 bases from V and 6 from J, leaving 14 bases between them. The CDR3 runs 14 residues. The CDR3 sequence is CASSLGQGGAEAFF. In DNA form, the CDR3 reads TGCGCCAGCAGCTTAGGGCAGGGAGGGGCTGAAGCTTTCTTT.

The chain has TRBV21-1 and TRBJ2-7; the table's D call, TRBD2, was not checked against the DNA. TRBV21-1 is tagged as a pseudogene. The CDR3 length is 20 residues. The CDR3 region is CASSKSPGLEFNQQPYEQYF. The CDR3 bases are TGTGCCAGCAGCAAATCTCCGGGACTAGAGTTTAACCAGCAACCCTACGAGCAGTACTTC.

In its sample, this clone was seen a few times. J is TRBJ1-1 and V is TRBV27; 9 nucleotides agree with TRBD1. Trimming cost V 8 bases and J 8 bases; bases outside gene matches: 15. This CDR3 region has 15 residues. Germline lookup yields CDR1 MNHEY and CDR2 SMNVEV (reference sequence). The CDR3: CASSGTGSGEREAFF. The CDR3 region has the DNA TGTGCCAGCTCCGGGACAGGGAGCGGAGAACGAGAAGCTTTCTTT.

J is TRBJ2-5 and V is TRBV11-2, with a weak D call TRBD2 (6 bases). CDR3 size: 14 residues. Germline V CDR1 and CDR2: SGHAT, FQNNGV. V lost 4 bases to trimming and J lost 4 bases, with 13 bases between them. As DNA, the CDR3 is TGTGCCAGCAGCTCGGGACTCGCCCCAGAGACCCAGTACTTC. It is translated as CASSSGLAPETQYF.

This chain's CDR3 is CASSYLVSTEAFF. CDR3 bases: TGTGCCAGCAGCTACCTAGTCAGCACTGAAGCTTTCTTT. This chain joins TRBV7-3 and TRBJ1-1; D is undetermined. The germline CDR1 and CDR2 sequences are SGHTA and FQGTGA. V lost 4 bases to trimming and J lost 4 bases, with 10 bases between them. CDR3 length equals 13 residues. Filled out from reference TRBV7-3 and TRBJ1-1, the complete variable domain reads GAGVSQTPSNKVTEKGKYVELRCDPISGHTALYWYRQSLGQGPEFLIYFQGTGAADDSGLPNDRFFAVRPEGSVSTLKIQRTERGDSAVYLCASSYLVSTEAFFGQGTRLTVV.

The chain combines TRBV28 with TRBJ1-5; the D gene is possibly TRBD1 (5 bases). With 5 bases removed from V and 4 bases from J, the gap between germline ends came to 15 bases. Looked up from germline, CDR1 is MDHEN and CDR2 is SYDVKM. This CDR3 region has 15 residues. CDR3 sequence reads: CASSPITGGNQPQHF. CDR3 bases: TGTGCCAGCAGTCCGATCACCGGGGGAAATCAGCCCCAGCATTTT.

The chain carries TRBV19 and TRBJ1-5; D is unclear. The CDR3 is 15 amino acids. The V and J ends lost 3 bases and 3 bases respectively, with 12 bases between them. In germline, CDR1 is LNHDA, CDR2 SQIVND (reference sequence). CDR3 amino acids: CASSIRGDLNQPQHF. CDR3 DNA sequence: TGTGCCAGTAGTATTCGCGGAGACCTCAATCAGCCCCAGCATTTT.

This clone was detected only once. The gene calls are TRBV18 and TRBJ2-1; D may be TRBD2 (5 bases). CDR3 length equals 16 residues. Trimming left V 2 bases short and J 7 bases short, with 18 bases between. The germline V gene encodes CDR1 KGHSH and CDR2 LQKENI. The CDR3 spells CASSPTRLPFLNEQFF. Here the CDR3 DNA reads TGTGCCAGCTCACCAACTAGACTCCCATTTTTGAATGAGCAGTTCTTC.

V and J are TRBV18 and TRBJ1-1; 7 bases map to TRBD1. The V gene end was trimmed by 4 bases and the J gene end by 0 bases; junction bases not matched to a gene: 11. The CDR3 runs 17 residues. From germline, CDR1 is KGHSH and CDR2 LQKENI. The CDR3 sequence is CASSRIHPTGLNTEAFF. The CDR3 region has the DNA TGTGCCAGCTCACGGATTCACCCGACAGGGTTGAACACTGAAGCTTTCTTT.

This clone was picked up many times. This CDR3 is also generated by other DNA sequences in the sample. The rearrangement joins TRBV6-4 to TRBJ2-3, with TRBD2 as a possible D gene (6 bases). The CDR3 has 13 amino acids. V lost 4 bases and J 1 base, leaving 6 bases between the germline ends. In germline, CDR1 is MRHNA, CDR2 SNTAGT. The CDR3 bases are TGTGCCAGCAGTGCGGGGGGCACAGATACGCAGTATTTT. It codes for CASSAGGTDTQYF.

The chain couples TRBV3-1 (or the pseudogene TRBV3-2) to TRBJ1-3; the D is unclear. This CDR3 comprises 12 residues. Germline CDR1 is LGHDT and CDR2 is YNNKEL (reference sequence). Between the trimmed V and J ends, which lost 8 bases and 6 bases, there was a span of 11 bases. CDR3 residues: CASSQTQNTIYF. In nucleotides, the CDR3 is TGTGCCAGCTCCCAAACACAAAACACCATATATTTT.

This clone was seen only once. Other DNA sequences from this sample encode an identical CDR3 as well. This chain joins TRBV6-5 and TRBJ1-1; 11 positions agree with TRBD1. J was trimmed by 5 bases and V by 5 bases; bases with no gene match: 4. The CDR3 covers 14 residues. Per germline, CDR1 MNHEY and CDR2 SVGAGI. The DNA of the CDR3 is TGTGCCAGCAGTAGGGACAGGGGGGGAACTGAAGCTTTCTTT. This translates into CASSRDRGGTEAFF.

This clone came up once. The rearrangement uses TRBV5-1 and TRBJ2-7; 8 positions agree with TRBD1. CDR3 size: 14 residues. Germline CDR1 SGHRS, CDR2 YFSETQ. Trimming removed 2 bases from V and 1 base from J; junction bases left unmatched: 2. The CDR3 loop reads CASSFGQGSYEQYF. DNA of the CDR3: TGCGCCAGCAGCTTCGGACAGGGTTCCTACGAGCAGTACTTC.

The chain recombines TRBV23-1 with TRBJ1-2; D possibly corresponds to TRBD1 (5 bases). TRBV23-1 is given ORF status, its function remaining uncertain. The CDR3 covers 15 residues. The germline V and J ends were trimmed by 0 bases and 6 bases, with 14 bases remaining between them. The CDR3 protein is CASSQSRRGLNGYTF. The CDR3 region has the DNA TGCGCCAGCAGTCAATCGAGGAGGGGTCTCAATGGCTACACCTTC.

This chain joins TRBV2 and TRBJ1-1; the D is unclear. The ends were cut back, 7 bases at V and 0 bases at J, with 12 bases in the middle. The CDR3 length is 14 residues. The germline V gene has CDR1 SNHLY and CDR2 FYNNEI. The CDR3 is CASTGEGMNTEAFF. CDR3 sequence (DNA): TGTGCCAGCACCGGGGAGGGTATGAACACTGAAGCTTTCTTT. Filled out from reference TRBV2 and TRBJ1-1, the complete variable domain reads EPEVTQTPSHQVTQMGQEVILRCVPISNHLYFYWYRQILGQKVEFLVSFYNNEISEKSEIFDDQFSVERPDGSNFTLKIRSTKLEDSAMYFCASTGEGMNTEAFFGQGTRLTVV.

This clone has just one count. The rearrangement uses TRBV28 and TRBJ1-5, with a tentative D call TRBD1 (6 bases). Germline V CDR1 and CDR2: MDHEN, SYDVKM. Trimming took off 5 bases at V and 4 bases at J, with 12 bases between the two ends. The length of the CDR3 is 14 residues. Written as DNA, the CDR3 is TGTGCCAGCAGTCCTGGGACAAAGAATCAGCCCCAGCATTTT. This translates into CASSPGTKNQPQHF.

This clone has a single count. The V gene is TRBV5-1, the J gene TRBJ1-1; 11 bases match TRBD1. Germline-derived CDR1 and CDR2 are SGHRS and YFSETQ. This CDR3 contains 16 residues. Trimming cost V 1 base and J 7 bases; bases outside gene matches: 9. DNA of the CDR3: TGCGCCAGCAGCTTGCTGGGACAGGGGGGCACCCTTGAAGCTTTCTTT. Its protein product is CASSLLGQGGTLEAFF.

The chain links TRBV11-2 to TRBJ2-5; tentatively, D is TRBD2 (6 bases). Germline V gene sequence: CDR1 SGHAT, CDR2 FQNNGV. The CDR3 totals 16 residues. V lost 2 bases to trimming and J lost 2 bases, with 15 bases between them. In DNA, the CDR3 is TGTGCCAGCAGCTTATCCTTTATAGCGGATCAAGAGACCCAGTACTTC. This translates into CASSLSFIADQETQYF.

The chain links TRBV5-6 to TRBJ1-4; 10 bases are shared with TRBD1. The length of the CDR3 is 17 residues. Trimming cost V 4 bases and J 2 bases; bases outside gene matches: 8. Germline loops: CDR1 SGHDT, CDR2 YYEEEE. The CDR3 nucleotides are TGTGCCAGCAGCACGGGACAGGGGAGGATCACTAATGAAAAACTGTTTTTT. Amino acid sequence: CASSTGQGRITNEKLFF.

In nucleotides, the CDR3 is TGTGCCATCAGTGAAGACAGGAACACCGGGGAGCTGTTTTTT. Translated: CAISEDRNTGELFF. The V and J genes are TRBV10-3 and TRBJ2-2, with a weak D call TRBD1 (5 bases). The CDR3 runs 14 residues. The germline V gene has CDR1 ENHRY and CDR2 SYGVKD. Trimming stripped 3 bases from V and 1 base from J, with 6 bases between.